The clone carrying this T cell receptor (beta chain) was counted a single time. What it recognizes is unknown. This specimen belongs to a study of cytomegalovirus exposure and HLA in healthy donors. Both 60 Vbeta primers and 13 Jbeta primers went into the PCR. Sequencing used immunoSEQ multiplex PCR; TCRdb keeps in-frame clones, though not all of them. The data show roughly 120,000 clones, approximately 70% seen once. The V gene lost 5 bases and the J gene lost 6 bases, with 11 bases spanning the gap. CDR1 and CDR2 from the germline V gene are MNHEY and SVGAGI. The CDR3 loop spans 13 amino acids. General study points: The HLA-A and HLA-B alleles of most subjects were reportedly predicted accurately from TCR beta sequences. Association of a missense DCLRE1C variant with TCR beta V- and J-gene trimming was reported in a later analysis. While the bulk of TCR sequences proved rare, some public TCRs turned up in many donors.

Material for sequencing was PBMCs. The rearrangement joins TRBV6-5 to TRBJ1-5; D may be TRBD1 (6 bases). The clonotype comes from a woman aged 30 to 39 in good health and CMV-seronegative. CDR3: CASSRTVRQPQHF. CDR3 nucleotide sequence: TGTGCCAGCAGTCGGACAGTGCGTCAGCCCCAGCATTTT.